The TCR beta chain described here comes from a study of blood T cell repertoires in COVID-19. CDR1 SGHDT and CDR2 YYEEEE come from the germline V gene. The CDR3 totals 14 residues. V shed 2 bases and J 7 bases; nucleotides not matched to a gene: 4. Sequenced by immunoSEQ multiplex PCR; TCRdb stores in-frame clones only, minus some. The sample includes some 110,000 clones, approximately 85% seen only once; the top ten take 1.4% to 1.5%. V is TRBV5-6 and J is TRBJ2-2; 8 bases are shared with TRBD2. This clonotype was sampled from a man aged 35 to 55 with acute or convalescent COVID-19. The sequencing sample was made of peripheral blood. CDR3 sequence reads: CASSFWTSLGELFF. In DNA form, the CDR3 reads TGTGCCAGCAGCTTCTGGACTAGCCTCGGGGAGCTGTTTTTT.